Described below is a single T cell receptor (beta chain) sequence and its context. Its antigen is unknown. Trimming at V came to 4 bases and at J to 0 bases, leaving 4 bases not matched to a gene. The CDR3 is 15 amino acids. CDR1 is LNHDA and CDR2 is SQIVND in the germline V gene (reference sequence). The study profiled TCR beta VDJ and CDR3 using genomic DNA as template. Each CDR3 protein gets one entry after TCRdb re-called the reads with MiXCR. The profile shows about 120,000 distinct CDR3 sequences, approximately 61% of them singletons. The data originate from a study of CD8+CD57+ T cells in acquired aplastic anemia. About the research overall: The study obtained an average of around 3.1 ug of DNA from sorted CD4+ and CD8+ cells. Study-wide points: Patients showed no significant difference from controls in CD8+ Simpson's diversity.

In patients chosen for sequencing, flow cytometry had shown CD8+CD57+ cell expansion. This sequence originates from a human donor with aplastic anemia. This chain links TRBV19 with TRBJ1-1; 8 bases are shared with TRBD1. The sequenced material came from sorted CD4+, CD8+, or CD8+CD57+ T cells (not recorded which) from PBMCs. The CDR3 nucleotides read TGTGCCAGTAGTACGCGGACAGGGCTGAACACTGAAGCTTTCTTT. It is translated as CASSTRTGLNTEAFF. The full variable domain, rest sourced from reference TRBV19 and TRBJ1-1, is DGGITQSPKYLFRKEGQNVTLSCEQNLNHDAMYWYRQDPGQGLRLIYYSQIVNDFQKGDIAEGYSVSREKKESFPLTVTSAQKNPTAFYLCASSTRTGLNTEAFFGQGTRLTVV.